The next 8 T cell receptor beta chains were all read from a single sample in a study of early T cells in non-severe SARS-CoV-2 infection. TCRdb reanalysed the 5' RACE reads using MiXCR and keeps one entry per CDR3 protein. The sample records fewer than 55,000 distinct CDR3 sequences, more than 9% being singletons. Material for sequencing was whole blood. These receptors all come from an adult who was a healthcare worker with PCR-confirmed SARS-CoV-2 infection or an uninfected control (not recorded which).

This clonotype occurred many times. The CDR3 coding sequence is TGTGCCAGCACCCAGGGGCGGTCCCCAGGCAATGAGCAGTTCTTC. It encodes CASTQGRSPGNEQFF. The rearrangement joins TRBV2 to TRBJ2-1; TRBD1 is a possible D gene (6 bases). This CDR3 region has 15 residues. Trimming removed 7 bases from V and 6 bases from J, with 19 bases in between. The germline V gene has CDR1 SNHLY and CDR2 FYNNEI.

This clonotype showed up just a few times. CDR3 sequence: CSARDTSGNPYEQYF. As DNA, the CDR3 is TGCAGTGCTAGAGATACTAGCGGGAACCCGTACGAGCAGTACTTC. The chain is built from TRBV20-1 and TRBJ2-7; 10 nucleotides line up with TRBD2. The V gene end was trimmed by 0 bases and the J gene end by 4 bases; junction bases not matched to a gene: 6. The length of the CDR3 is 15 residues. Per germline, CDR1 DFQATT and CDR2 SNEGSKA (reference sequence).

This clonotype was seen ten or more times. V and J are TRBV7-9 and TRBJ1-2, with D possibly matching TRBD1 (5 bases). The V and J ends lost 1 base and 8 bases respectively, with 14 bases between them. This CDR3 spans 14 amino acids. In germline, CDR1 is SEHNR, CDR2 FQNEAQ (reference sequence). In DNA, the CDR3 is TGTGCCAGCAGCTTAGGACGGTCCCCAGGGGGCTACACCTTC. Translation gives CASSLGRSPGGYTF. Full variable domain (rest looked up from reference TRBV7-9 and TRBJ1-2): DTGVSQNPRHKITKRGQNVTFRCDPISEHNRLYWYRQTLGQGPEFLTYFQNEAQLEKSRLLSDRFSAERPKGSFSTLEIQRTEQGDSAMYLCASSLGRSPGGYTFGSGTRLTVV.

The sample holds a few counts of this clonotype. The chain couples TRBV6-5 to TRBJ2-2; D is unresolved. This CDR3 region has 13 residues. Germline CDR1 and CDR2: MNHEY and SVGAGI. V lost 10 bases and J 1 base, leaving 10 bases between the germline ends. In DNA form, the CDR3 reads TGTGCCACCCGTGAGGTGAACACCGGGGAGCTGTTTTTT. Translating it yields CATREVNTGELFF.

This clonotype was observed many times. The chain employs TRBV19 and TRBJ1-5, with TRBD1 as a possible D gene (6 bases). Trimming removed 5 bases at V and 5 bases at J, with 22 bases between. The CDR3 runs to 17 residues. The V gene's germline CDR1 is LNHDA and CDR2 SQIVND (reference sequence). The CDR3 sequence: CASSANRAGNNDQPQHF. In DNA form, the CDR3 reads TGTGCCAGTAGTGCGAACAGGGCAGGAAATAATGATCAGCCCCAGCATTTT.

Many counts were recorded for this clonotype. This rearrangement joins TRBV13 to TRBJ2-7; D is perhaps TRBD2 (5 bases). The CDR3 has 13 residues. Germline V gene sequence: CDR1 PRHDT, CDR2 FYEKMQ (reference sequence). The ends were cut back, 1 base at V and 4 bases at J, with 8 bases in the middle. The DNA of the CDR3 is TGTGCCAGCAGCTTAGTTCGGGGTTACGAGCAGTACTTC. Protein sequence: CASSLVRGYEQYF.

Many counts were recorded for this clonotype. Sequence at one end of the junction differs from germline and may be a read error. The V gene is TRBV4-2, the J gene TRBJ1-6; tentative D call: TRBD1 (6 bases). The CDR3 length is 16 residues. Germline CDR1 and CDR2: LGHNA and YNFKEQ. The CDR3 region has the DNA TGTGCCAGCAGCGAAGATATCAGGGGTAGGAATTCACCCCTCCACTTT. It codes for CASSEDIRGRNSPLHF.

The rearrangement links TRBV3-1 to TRBJ2-5, with D possibly being TRBD1 or TRBD2 (5 bases each). The germline gives CDR1 LGHDT, CDR2 YNNKEL (reference sequence). V dropped 2 bases and J dropped 5 bases, with 15 bases sitting between them. This CDR3 comprises 15 residues. As DNA, the CDR3 is TGTGCCAGCAGCCAAAACGCGAGGGGAGTGGAGACCCAGTACTTC. Translation gives CASSQNARGVETQYF.